Detailed here is one T cell receptor beta chain. The data were taken from a study of identical twins. This CDR3 region has 15 residues. Losses at the gene ends were 2 bases for V and 7 bases for J; bases not matched to a gene: 7. Germline CDR1 is MNHEY and CDR2 is SVGAGI. TCRdb passed the 5' RACE reads through MiXCR, listing each CDR3 protein once. This sample has nearly 900,000 distinct CDR3 sequences, with roughly an eighth found just once. Each donor (without exception) was a healthy Caucasian. These records were also assigned to another study, of yellow fever vaccine responses in identical twins. That paper adds: Among the twins, the vaccine T cell response reportedly seemed partly convergent and partly personalized.

The sample consisted of PBMCs. This sequence was found in a woman younger than 35 in good health. The genes are TRBV6-5 and TRBJ2-5; 10 bases are a match to TRBD2. The CDR3 DNA is TGTGCCAGCAGTTACAGCGGGGGGGGTAAGGCGACCCAGTACTTC. This sequence encodes CASSYSGGGKATQYF.